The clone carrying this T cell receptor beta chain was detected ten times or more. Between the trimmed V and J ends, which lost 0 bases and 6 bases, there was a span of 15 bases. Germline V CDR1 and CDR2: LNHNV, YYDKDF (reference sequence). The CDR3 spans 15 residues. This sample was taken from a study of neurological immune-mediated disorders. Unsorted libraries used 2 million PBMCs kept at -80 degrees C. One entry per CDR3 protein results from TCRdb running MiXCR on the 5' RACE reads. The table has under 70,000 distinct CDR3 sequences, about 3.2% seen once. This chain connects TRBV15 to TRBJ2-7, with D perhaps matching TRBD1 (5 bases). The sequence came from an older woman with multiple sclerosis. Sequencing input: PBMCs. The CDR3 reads CATSRDRQGLSEQYF. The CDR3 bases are TGTGCCACCAGCAGAGATCGGCAGGGATTAAGCGAGCAGTACTTC. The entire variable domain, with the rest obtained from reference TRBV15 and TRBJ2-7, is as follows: DAMVIQNPRYQVTQFGKPVTLSCSQTLNHNVMYWYQQKSSQAPKLLFHYYDKDFNNEADTPDNFQSRRPNTSFCFLDIRSPGLGDTAMYLCATSRDRQGLSEQYFGPGTRLTVT.